The 20 T cell receptor beta chains in this list originate from one sample, sequenced in a study of T cells in Graves' hyperthyroidism and ophthalmopathy (dated by TCRdb to about 2019). Library construction relied on multiplex PCR. This sample was sequenced with an Illumina HiSeq 2000. The TCR beta CDR3 regions were amplified from the RNA transcripts. A first-round RT-PCR of the TCR CDR3 used the HTBI primer set with the Qiagen OneStep RT-PCR kit. The public reads were run again by TCRdb, first through fastp at Q25 and then through MiXCR, and only productive beta chains were kept. Rows merge per CDR3 protein into single entries with the most common DNA and genes. This sample has 500,000 or so distinct CDR3 sequences in its table, and under 20% of those were observed once. The ten largest clonotypes hold around 17% of the sample. Sequencing used blood. The receptors were gathered from a woman between 18 and 29 years old with Graves' ophthalmopathy.

This clonotype has just a few counts. The J gene is TRBJ2-3, the V gene TRBV9; D is unclear. V lost 0 bases and J 2 bases, leaving 10 bases between the germline ends. Looked up from germline, CDR1 is SGDLS and CDR2 is YYNGEE. CDR3 length equals 15 residues. The CDR3 region has the DNA TGTGCCAGCAGCGTAGGTGGGAAACTCACAGATACGCAGTATTTT. Its protein is CASSVGGKLTDTQYF.

This clonotype was found a few times. V and J are TRBV20-1 and TRBJ1-2; 7 nucleotides match TRBD1. Unmatched junction bases numbered 8, after V lost 3 bases and J lost 4 bases. The CDR3 contains 14 residues. CDR1 and CDR2 (germline): DFQATT, SNEGSKA (reference sequence). The DNA for the CDR3 is TGCAGTGCTAGGCACACAGGGGATTCCTATGGCTACACCTTC. As protein: CSARHTGDSYGYTF.

The chain employs TRBV19 and TRBJ1-3, with D uncertain. This CDR3 has 14 residues. Trimming took off 6 bases at V and 0 bases at J, with 9 bases between the two ends. In germline, CDR1 is LNHDA, CDR2 SQIVND (reference sequence). In DNA, the CDR3 is TGTGCCAGTAGAAGAGATTCCTCTGGAAACACCATATATTTT. It encodes CASRRDSSGNTIYF.

V is TRBV10-3 and J is TRBJ1-2; perhaps TRBD1 as D (5 bases). Germline V lookup: CDR1 ENHRY, CDR2 SYGVKD. The CDR3 loop spans 14 amino acids. The V and J ends lost 6 bases and 6 bases respectively, with 17 bases between them. The chain's CDR3 is CAISEIQDIDGYTF. The CDR3 DNA reads TGTGCCATCAGCGAGATCCAGGACATCGATGGCTACACCTTC.

This clonotype occurred a few times. The J gene is TRBJ1-4, the V gene TRBV6-1; TRBD1 agrees at 7 bases. The CDR3 covers 15 residues. J gave up 3 bases and V 6 bases, and 7 bases lay outside the gene matches. Germline CDR1 is MNHNS and CDR2 is SASEGT. CDR3 DNA: TGTGCCAGCAGGCCGAACAGGGGTGCTAATGAAAAACTGTTTTTT. Its protein product is CASRPNRGANEKLFF.

Concerning this clonotype itself: Since a much larger clone is just one base distant, this may be a read error. The chain uses TRBV11-2 and TRBJ1-2; 7 positions agree with TRBD1. Germline CDR1 SGHAT, CDR2 FQNNGV. This CDR3 region has 15 residues. J was trimmed by 7 bases and V by 5 bases; bases with no gene match: 13. In nucleotides, the CDR3 is TGTGCCAGCAGCCCCATTCATGACAGGGCTGGTGGCTACACCTTC. Amino acids: CASSPIHDRAGGYTF.

This clonotype was observed at least ten times. The rearrangement uses TRBV5-1 and TRBJ2-7, with 9 bases aligning to TRBD1. V trimming: 1 base; J trimming: 7 bases; junction bases outside the gene matches: 6. In germline, CDR1 is SGHRS, CDR2 YFSETQ. The CDR3 covers 14 residues. The DNA of the CDR3 is TGCGCCAGCAGCTTGTGGGACAGGGAGGGAGAGCAGTACTTC. Protein sequence: CASSLWDREGEQYF.

This clonotype has just a few counts. V and J are TRBV6-4 and TRBJ1-1; perhaps TRBD1 as D (6 bases). CDR3 length equals 13 residues. The V gene's germline CDR1 is MRHNA and CDR2 SNTAGT. The ends were cut back, 9 bases at V and 5 bases at J, with 16 bases in the middle. As DNA, the CDR3 is TGTGCCAGTATACCGGGGGCTAGGACTGAAGCTTTCTTT. Translated, it gives CASIPGARTEAFF.

This clonotype was counted a few times. This chain links TRBV9 with TRBJ2-5; D is possibly TRBD2 (6 bases). Germline CDR1 and CDR2: SGDLS and YYNGEE. V gave up 0 bases and J gave up 5 bases, with 11 bases separating them. The CDR3 consists of 14 residues. The CDR3 region is CASSVDGGTETQYF. CDR3 nucleotide sequence: TGTGCCAGCAGCGTAGATGGGGGGACGGAGACCCAGTACTTC.

The chain employs TRBV6-1 and TRBJ1-6, with 10 bases lining up with TRBD1. Germline lookup yields CDR1 MNHNS and CDR2 SASEGT. V lost 6 bases, J lost 9 bases, and 11 bases stayed unmatched. The CDR3 has 16 amino acids. CDR3 in amino acids: CASRQGDRGRGSPLHF. The CDR3, as DNA: TGTGCCAGCAGACAGGGGGACAGGGGTCGAGGTTCACCCCTCCACTTT.

The chain uses TRBV28 and TRBJ2-2, with 7 bases fitting TRBD2. V shed 5 bases, J shed 5 bases, and the junction held 14 bases outside the gene matches. The CDR3 runs 17 residues. CDR1 MDHEN and CDR2 SYDVKM come from the germline V gene. The CDR3 bases are TGTGCCAGCAGTGAAACTTATAAGCGGGAAAGGACCGGGGAGCTGTTTTTT. As protein: CASSETYKRERTGELFF.

In regard to this clonotype: This may arise from a read error, as a much more abundant clone is one base away. The chain links TRBV28 to TRBJ2-7, with 9 positions matching TRBD2. CDR3 size: 15 residues. CDR1 MDHEN and CDR2 SYDVKM come from the germline V gene. The CDR3 here is CASGFPTSGSYEQYF. CDR3 DNA sequence: TGTGCCAGCGGTTTCCCGACTAGCGGTTCCTACGAGCAGTACTTC.

The chain uses TRBV3-1 and TRBJ2-1; D might be TRBD2 (7 bases). The CDR3 sequence is 14 residues long. In germline, CDR1 is LGHDT, CDR2 YNNKEL (reference sequence). V was trimmed by 4 bases and J by 7 bases, leaving 14 bases between them. CDR3 in amino acids: CASSPSGGSNEQFF. The CDR3 DNA follows: TGTGCCAGCAGCCCCTCGGGGGGCTCGAATGAGCAGTTCTTC.

This clonotype was found a few times. The rearrangement uses TRBV3-1 and TRBJ2-7, with D perhaps TRBD2 (5 bases). From germline, CDR1 is LGHDT and CDR2 YNNKEL (reference sequence). The CDR3 is 13 amino acids. V was cut by 2 bases and J by 11 bases, with 16 bases left in between. The CDR3 DNA follows: TGTGCCAGCAGCCAACCCCAGAACTACGGGAAGTACTTC. Encoded protein: CASSQPQNYGKYF.

This clonotype was detected only a few times. In DNA form, the CDR3 reads TGTGCCAGCAGTTCCCCAGGGACTAGCGGGAGGGGTGGGCAGTTCTTC. This sequence encodes CASSSPGTSGRGGQFF. The chain is built from TRBV28 and TRBJ2-1; 16 bases map to TRBD2. Germline CDR1 is MDHEN and CDR2 is SYDVKM. V lost 4 bases, J lost 12 bases, and 9 bases stayed unmatched. The CDR3 spans 16 residues. The full variable domain, completed using reference TRBV28 and TRBJ2-1, is DVKVTQSSRYLVKRTGEKVFLECVQDMDHENMFWYRQDPGLGLRLIYFSYDVKMKEKGDIPEGYSVSREKKERFSLILESASTNQTSMYLCASSSPGTSGRGGQFFGPGTRLTVL.

At least ten counts were recorded for this clonotype. J is TRBJ1-1 and V is TRBV28, with D perhaps TRBD1 (6 bases). This CDR3 is built from 14 residues. The V gene's germline CDR1 is MDHEN and CDR2 SYDVKM. Trimming removed 4 bases at V and 10 bases at J, with 19 bases between. The CDR3 sequence is CASSYPRGQQVAFF. In DNA, the CDR3 is TGTGCCAGCAGTTACCCCCGAGGACAGCAGGTAGCTTTCTTT.

There are many counts of this clonotype. The chain recombines TRBV6-1 with TRBJ2-2; tentative D call: TRBD2 (6 bases). V lost 5 bases to trimming and J lost 2 bases, with 18 bases between them. The CDR3 runs to 17 residues. From germline, CDR1 is MNHNS and CDR2 SASEGT. CDR3 nucleotides: TGTGCCAGCAGTTACGCGGGGAAGCGGACTAACACCGGGGAGCTGTTTTTT. Encoded protein: CASSYAGKRTNTGELFF.

The chain employs TRBV7-2 and TRBJ2-1, with TRBD2 matching over 11 bases. The CDR3 runs 19 residues. V lost 0 bases and J lost 0; bases outside the gene matches: 7. The germline CDR1 and CDR2 sequences are SGHTA and FQGNSA. The CDR3 sequence: CASSLAFGLAGPSYNEQFF. For the CDR3, the DNA is TGTGCCAGCAGCTTAGCGTTTGGACTAGCGGGCCCCTCCTACAATGAGCAGTTCTTC.

Only a few counts were recorded for this clonotype. The chain couples TRBV10-3 to TRBJ1-3; possible D gene TRBD1, 5 bases. The V gene's germline CDR1 is ENHRY and CDR2 SYGVKD. The length of the CDR3 is 16 residues. V was trimmed by 0 bases and J by 2 bases, leaving 11 bases between them. As DNA, the CDR3 is TGTGCCATCAGTGAGTCGGGGGACCACGCTGGAAACACCATATATTTT. Translated, it gives CAISESGDHAGNTIYF.

At least ten counts were recorded for this clonotype. The chain employs TRBV5-5 and TRBJ2-7; D may be TRBD2 (6 bases). Germline loops: CDR1 SGHKS, CDR2 YYEKEE (reference sequence). CDR3 length: 12 amino acids. The V end was cut by 3 bases, the J end by 5 bases, with 9 bases between. The CDR3 region is CASSWGVDEQYF. The CDR3 nucleotides are TGTGCCAGCAGCTGGGGGGTCGACGAGCAGTACTTC. Full variable domain (remainder filled in from reference TRBV5-5 and TRBJ2-7): DAGVTQSPTHLIKTRGQQVTLRCSPISGHKSVSWYQQVLGQGPQFIFQYYEKEERGRGNFPDRFSARQFPNYSSELNVNALLLGDSALYLCASSWGVDEQYFGPGTRLTVT.